This T cell receptor (beta chain) is from a study of shared clonotypes between healthy human individuals. Data came from immunoSEQ multiplex PCR; TCRdb stores just in-frame clones and leaves some out. The table lists some 630,000 clones, approximately 96% of them singletons. Cells designated naive CD8 were CD45RO-negative and were positively selected for CCR7, with terminally differentiated effector memory CD45RA+ cells excluded. Those who donated were healthy HIV-negative adults, with no recent acute infections or vaccinations reported. The donor cohort consisted entirely of Caucasian adults residing in Nashville, Tennessee. The CDR3 spans 16 residues. Germline V gene data show CDR1 as SGHVS and CDR2 as FNYEAQ. The V segment lost 4 bases and the J segment 5 bases; nucleotides outside the gene matches: 5.

The chain is built from TRBV7-6 and TRBJ2-2; 12 bases match TRBD2. This TCR was sampled from a woman in her 30s in good health. The specimen sequenced was naive CD8+ T cells sorted from blood. CDR3 DNA: TGTGCCAGCAGCTCTCGACTAGCGGGAGAAACCGGGGAGCTGTTTTTT. Amino acids: CASSSRLAGETGELFF.